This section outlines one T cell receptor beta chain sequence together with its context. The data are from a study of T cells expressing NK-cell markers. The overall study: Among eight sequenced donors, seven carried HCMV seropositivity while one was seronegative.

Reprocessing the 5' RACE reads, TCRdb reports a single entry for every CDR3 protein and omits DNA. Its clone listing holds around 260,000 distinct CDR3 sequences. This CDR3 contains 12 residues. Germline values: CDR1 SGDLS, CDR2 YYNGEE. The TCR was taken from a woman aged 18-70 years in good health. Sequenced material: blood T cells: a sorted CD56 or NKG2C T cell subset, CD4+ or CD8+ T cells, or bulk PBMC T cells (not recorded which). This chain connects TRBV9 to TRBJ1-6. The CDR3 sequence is CASSVDHSPLHF.